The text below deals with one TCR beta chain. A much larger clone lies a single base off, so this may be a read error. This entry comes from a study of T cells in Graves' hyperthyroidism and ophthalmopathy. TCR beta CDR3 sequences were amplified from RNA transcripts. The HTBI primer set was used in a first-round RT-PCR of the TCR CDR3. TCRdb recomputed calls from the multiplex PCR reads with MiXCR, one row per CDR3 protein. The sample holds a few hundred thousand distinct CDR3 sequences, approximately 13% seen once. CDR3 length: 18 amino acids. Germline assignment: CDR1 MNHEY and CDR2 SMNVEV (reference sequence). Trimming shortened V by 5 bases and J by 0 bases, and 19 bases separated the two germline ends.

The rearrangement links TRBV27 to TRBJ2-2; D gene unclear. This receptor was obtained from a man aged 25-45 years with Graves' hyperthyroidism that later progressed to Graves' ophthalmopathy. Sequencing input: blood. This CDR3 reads CASSENAPLRTNTGELFF. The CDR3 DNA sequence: TGTGCCAGCAGTGAAAATGCGCCTCTAAGGACGAACACCGGGGAGCTGTTTTTT.